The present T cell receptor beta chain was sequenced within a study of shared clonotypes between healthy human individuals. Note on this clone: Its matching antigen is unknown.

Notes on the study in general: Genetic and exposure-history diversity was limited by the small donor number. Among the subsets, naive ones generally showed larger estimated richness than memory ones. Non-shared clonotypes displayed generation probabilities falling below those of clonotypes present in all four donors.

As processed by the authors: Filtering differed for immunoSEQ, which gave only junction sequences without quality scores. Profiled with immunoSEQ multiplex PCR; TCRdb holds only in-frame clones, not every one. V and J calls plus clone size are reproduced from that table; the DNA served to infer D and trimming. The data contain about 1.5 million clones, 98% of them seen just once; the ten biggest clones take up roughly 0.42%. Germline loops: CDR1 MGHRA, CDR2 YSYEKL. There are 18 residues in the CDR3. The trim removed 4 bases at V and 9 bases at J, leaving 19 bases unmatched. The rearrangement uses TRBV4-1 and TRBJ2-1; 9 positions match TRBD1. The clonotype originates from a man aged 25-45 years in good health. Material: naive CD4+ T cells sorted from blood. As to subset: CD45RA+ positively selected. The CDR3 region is CASSPVPGQGPARAEQFF. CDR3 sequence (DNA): TGCGCCAGCAGCCCTGTCCCGGGACAGGGTCCAGCTCGTGCTGAGCAGTTCTTC.